The clone carrying this T cell receptor (beta chain) came up once. What it binds is not known. Preparing the TCRbeta library involved the use of unique molecular identifiers. TCRdb re-analysed the PCR reads in MiXCR, keeping a single row per CDR3 protein. The profile shows about 310,000 distinct CDR3 sequences, 20% to 30% of them singletons. With V trimmed by 2 bases and J by 1 base, 1 base remained unmatched. Germline V lookup: CDR1 DFQATT, CDR2 SNEGSKA (reference sequence). The CDR3 runs to 13 residues. The sample is drawn from a study of T-cell reconstitution after alpha-beta-depleted transplantation in children. Study-wide results and limits: The origin of alpha-beta T cells about two months after transplant was reportedly several hundred expanded graft clones. Some patients' high day-60 TCRbeta diversity was attributed to recipient cells surviving conditioning.

V is TRBV20-1 and J is TRBJ2-7; 8 nucleotides align to TRBD2. This TCR derives from a male patient younger than 18 who had a stem cell transplant for acute lymphoblastic leukemia, so the T cells may come from the graft donor. The specimen comprised PBMCs, mostly from graft donor cells, sampled 180 days after TCRalphabeta/CD19-depleted stem cell transplant. The CDR3 protein is CSARSGSSYEQYF. CDR3 nucleotide sequence: TGCAGTGCTAGAAGCGGGAGTTCCTACGAGCAGTACTTC.